Given below is one T cell receptor (beta chain) in context. Its antigen is as yet unknown. The data derive from a study of CD8 T cells in ankylosing spondylitis. Germline CDR1 MDHEN, CDR2 SYDVKM. V lost 3 bases and J lost 5; bases outside the gene matches: 8. The CDR3 covers 17 residues. Points from the study as a whole: Reports say disease-linked clones showed up significantly more in matched ankylosing spondylitis synovial fluid. One TCR beta motif, made up of seven to nine highly homologous variants, appeared characteristic of ankylosing spondylitis blood.

Using quantitative 5'-RACE with molecular barcodes, the authors made TCR beta libraries. TCRdb redid the calling of the 5' RACE reads with MiXCR, one entry per CDR3 protein. The data contain over 700,000 distinct CDR3 sequences, around 19% of them seen just once; the ten biggest clones take up around a fifth. Sequenced: blood, either unsorted or a sorted T cell fraction (not recorded which). The chain has TRBV28 and TRBJ1-4, with 11 bases identical to TRBD1. This clonotype was obtained from a male donor with ankylosing spondylitis. This chain's CDR3 is CASSFRTGGRRNEKLFF. Written as DNA, the CDR3 is TGTGCCAGCAGTTTTAGGACAGGGGGCAGAAGAAATGAAAAACTGTTTTTT.